The 26 T cell receptor beta chains presented below share a single source sample, sequenced in a study of blood T cell repertoires in COVID-19. Clones were sequenced by immunoSEQ multiplex PCR, and TCRdb holds only the in-frame ones, with some missing. Of 150,000 to 200,000 clones in the sample, over 70% were seen once. Sequenced: PBMCs or T cells enriched from blood (not recorded which). These receptors came from a man between 70 and 80 years old who had been exposed to COVID-19.

The gene calls are TRBV3-1 (or the pseudogene TRBV3-2) and TRBJ1-3; 7 nucleotides line up with TRBD1. The CDR3 consists of 16 residues. CDR1 is LGHDT, CDR2 YNNKEL, per germline (reference sequence). With 3 bases clipped from V and 4 bases from J, the junction kept 9 bases outside the gene matches. The chain's CDR3 is CASSQTGISSGNTIYF. The CDR3 DNA follows: TGTGCCAGCAGCCAGACAGGGATTAGCTCCGGAAACACCATATATTTT.

This clone was counted once. The chain recombines TRBV7-6 with TRBJ1-5; D is perhaps TRBD1 (5 bases). In germline, CDR1 is SGHVS, CDR2 FNYEAQ. The CDR3 contains 17 residues. V lost 5 bases to trimming and J lost 0 bases, with 17 bases between them. The CDR3 sequence: CASSGGEQVYSNQPQHF. CDR3 nucleotide sequence: TGTGCCAGCAGCGGAGGGGAGCAGGTGTATAGCAATCAGCCCCAGCATTTT.

The gene calls are TRBV4-3 and TRBJ1-1; D might be TRBD1 (5 bases). V was clipped by 4 bases and J by 6 bases, with 12 bases between them. The germline CDR1 and CDR2 sequences are LGHNA and YSLEER. The CDR3 totals 13 residues. The CDR3 coding sequence is TGCGCCAGCAGCCGGCAGGGTTGGGCTGAAGCTTTCTTT. The encoded protein is CASSRQGWAEAFF.

The V call is TRBV6-2 or TRBV6-3, the J call TRBJ2-2, with 8 bases fitting TRBD1. The CDR3 runs 15 residues. Germline V gene data show CDR1 as MNHEY and CDR2 as SVGEGT. J was trimmed by 1 base and V by 4 bases; bases with no gene match: 2. CDR3: CASSWDRRNTGELFF. For the CDR3, the DNA is TGTGCCAGCAGTTGGGACAGGAGGAACACCGGGGAGCTGTTTTTT.

J is TRBJ2-2 and V is TRBV7-6; D is perhaps TRBD2 (5 bases). Germline V gene data show CDR1 as SGHVS and CDR2 as FNYEAQ. V was shortened by 5 bases and J by 5 bases, with 9 bases between the two germline ends. CDR3 length: 13 amino acids. The DNA for the CDR3 is TGTGCCAGCAGCCGGGAATGGACCGGGGAGCTGTTTTTT. Its protein is CASSREWTGELFF.

This chain connects TRBV12-3 or TRBV12-4 to TRBJ1-1, with a weak D call TRBD1 (6 bases). V was shortened by 0 bases and J by 12 bases, with 14 bases between the two germline ends. This CDR3 has 13 residues. Written as DNA, the CDR3 is TGTGCCAGCAGTTTAGCGCAAGGGGGTAGGACTTTCTTT. Its protein is CASSLAQGGRTFF.

The chain recombines TRBV18 with TRBJ1-1, with D perhaps matching TRBD1 (5 bases). CDR3 length: 14 residues. V was trimmed by 6 bases and J by 2 bases, leaving 13 bases between them. Germline V lookup: CDR1 KGHSH, CDR2 LQKENI. The CDR3 sequence is CASSLRQFNTEAFF. CDR3 in DNA: TGTGCCAGCTCCCTCAGACAGTTTAACACTGAAGCTTTCTTT.

The rearrangement uses TRBV21-1 and TRBJ2-7; the table assigns TRBD1, which was not confirmed against the DNA. TRBV21-1 is given as a pseudogene. The CDR3 runs to 12 residues. CDR3 sequence: CASSLRQGVEYF. CDR3 DNA sequence: TGTGCCAGCAGCCTTCGACAGGGGGTGGAGTACTTC.

The chain links TRBV28 to TRBJ1-2, with unresolved D. The CDR3 has 11 residues. Germline CDR1 reads MDHEN; CDR2 reads SYDVKM. V was trimmed by 8 bases and J by 2 bases, leaving 6 bases between them. The CDR3 DNA reads as TGTGCCAGCGGGCCAAACTATGGCTACACCTTC. Protein: CASGPNYGYTF.

The rearrangement joins TRBV27 to TRBJ2-6; tentatively, D is TRBD2 (5 bases). The germline V gene has CDR1 MNHEY and CDR2 SMNVEV (reference sequence). The V end lost 11 bases, the J end lost 2 bases, and 22 bases lay between the germline ends. This CDR3 spans 17 amino acids. Here the CDR3 reads CAVGLGHLGPGANVLTF. CDR3 DNA: TGTGCCGTTGGACTCGGGCACCTTGGTCCTGGGGCCAACGTCCTGACTTTC.

The chain combines TRBV6-4 with TRBJ2-1; 10 bases agree with TRBD2. Germline V gene data show CDR1 as MRHNA and CDR2 as SNTAGT. CDR3 length: 15 amino acids. V was pared by 3 bases and J by 7 bases, with 6 bases of the junction left unmatched. The CDR3 DNA sequence: TGTGCCAGCAGTGAAGGAGCGGGGGGGCAAAATGAGCAGTTCTTC. Residues: CASSEGAGGQNEQFF.

This chain joins TRBV6-5 and TRBJ2-7; 7 bases are a match to TRBD1. V was clipped by 5 bases and J by 3 bases; unmatched bases: 4. This CDR3 is built from 13 residues. Per the germline V gene, CDR1 is MNHEY and CDR2 is SVGAGI. The CDR3 nucleotides are TGTGCCAGCAGTCTTGGGGACAGCTACGAGCAGTACTTC. Translated, it gives CASSLGDSYEQYF.

The V and J genes are TRBV7-9 and TRBJ2-7; 8 bases fit TRBD1. Germline V gene data show CDR1 as SEHNR and CDR2 as FQNEAQ (reference sequence). The junction had 5 bases not matched to a gene; V was cut back by 3 bases and J by 4 bases. CDR3 length: 14 residues. Here the CDR3 DNA reads TGTGCCAGCAGCTTTGCCCGACAGGGGTACGAGCAGTACTTC. Encoded protein: CASSFARQGYEQYF.

This chain uses TRBV29-1 with TRBJ2-3; 7 positions agree with TRBD1. With 6 bases clipped from V and 5 bases from J, the junction kept 14 bases outside the gene matches. This CDR3 region has 15 residues. CDR1 and CDR2 (germline): SQVTM, ANQGSEA. CDR3: CSVGRGQSGGDTQYF. The CDR3 coding sequence is TGCAGCGTAGGTCGGGGACAGTCAGGGGGAGATACGCAGTATTTT.

The chain employs TRBV27 and TRBJ2-5; TRBD1 might be the D (6 bases). V lost 3 bases and J lost 6, with 17 bases in between. Germline CDR1 MNHEY, CDR2 SMNVEV (reference sequence). The CDR3 sequence is 15 residues long. DNA of the CDR3: TGTGCCAGCAGTTTCCAGGGGCAGGGCGTGAAGACCCAGTACTTC. Translated, it gives CASSFQGQGVKTQYF.

The CDR3 region is CASSPGSGYTF. The CDR3 region has the DNA TGTGCCAGCAGCCCGGGGTCTGGCTACACCTTC. The chain combines TRBV3-1 (or the pseudogene TRBV3-2) with TRBJ1-2; D is uncertain. CDR3 size: 11 residues. V was shortened by 4 bases and J by 7 bases, with 7 bases between the two germline ends. Germline loops: CDR1 LGHDT, CDR2 YNNKEL (reference sequence).

The chain recombines TRBV5-5 with TRBJ2-1; 11 bases are a match to TRBD1. The V gene end was trimmed by 3 bases and the J gene end by 8 bases; junction bases not matched to a gene: 13. The germline V gene has CDR1 SGHKS and CDR2 YYEKEE (reference sequence). The CDR3 sequence is 17 residues long. The DNA for the CDR3 is TGTGCCAGCAGCTCCTCTAGAACCGGGACAGGGGGGTATGAGCAGTTCTTC. Protein product: CASSSSRTGTGGYEQFF.

This clone showed up just a few times. The chain joins TRBV27 to TRBJ2-1; D uncertain. V was trimmed by 4 bases and J by 6 bases, leaving 7 bases between them. Germline V gene lookup returns CDR1 MNHEY and CDR2 SMNVEV (reference sequence). The CDR3 loop spans 12 amino acids. The CDR3 DNA is TGTGCCAGCAGTTCACTCCCCAATGAGCAGTTCTTC. It translates to CASSSLPNEQFF.

V and J are TRBV4-3 and TRBJ2-1, with D possibly matching TRBD1 (6 bases). Trimming took 4 bases from V and 5 from J, leaving 18 bases between them. The CDR3 spans 16 residues. Germline values: CDR1 LGHNA, CDR2 YSLEER. The CDR3 coding sequence is TGCGCCAGCAGCCCATTGCGACAGGTTTCGGACAATGAGCAGTTCTTC. Translating gives CASSPLRQVSDNEQFF.

The rearrangement joins TRBV6-1 to TRBJ2-5, with D perhaps matching TRBD1 (8 bases). Per germline, CDR1 MNHNS and CDR2 SASEGT. The CDR3 extends over 16 amino acids. Trimming removed 0 bases at V and 5 bases at J, with 16 bases between. The CDR3 coding sequence is TGTGCCAGCAGTGAAGCGCGACAGGGGAGGGTGGAGACCCAGTACTTC. Protein: CASSEARQGRVETQYF.

The chain has TRBV15 and TRBJ1-2, with a weak D call TRBD1 (5 bases). The CDR3 loop spans 15 amino acids. Trimming shortened V by 4 bases and J by 4 bases, and 16 bases separated the two germline ends. Looked up from germline, CDR1 is LNHNV and CDR2 is YYDKDF (reference sequence). The CDR3 DNA sequence: TGTGCCACCAGCAAAGGACAAACTAAGTCCTATGGCTACACCTTC. Translated, it gives CATSKGQTKSYGYTF.

In this sample, this clone turned up once. The chain is built from TRBV7-8 and TRBJ1-2, with a tentative D call TRBD1 (6 bases). CDR3 length: 13 amino acids. The germline V gene has CDR1 SGHVS and CDR2 FQNEAQ. The V and J ends lost 1 base and 4 bases respectively, with 7 bases between them. Written as DNA, the CDR3 is TGTGCCAGCAGCTTAGGAGGGGGCTATGGCTACACCTTC. Translated: CASSLGGGYGYTF. The whole variable domain, remainder taken from reference TRBV7-8 and TRBJ1-2, is GAGVSQSPRYKVAKRGQDVALRCDPISGHVSLFWYQQALGQGPEFLTYFQNEAQLDKSGLPSDRFFAERPEGSVSTLKIQRTQQEDSAVYLCASSLGGGYGYTFGSGTRLTVV.

This chain links TRBV5-6 with TRBJ2-2; the match to TRBD2 covers 12 bases. V trimming: 0 bases; J trimming: 4 bases; junction bases outside the gene matches: 4. The CDR3 is 17 amino acids. Germline V lookup: CDR1 SGHDT, CDR2 YYEEEE. CDR3 in DNA: TGTGCCAGCAGCTTGGGACTAGCGGGAGAAGGCACCGGGGAGCTGTTTTTT. Translated, it gives CASSLGLAGEGTGELFF.

The V call is TRBV9, the J call TRBJ2-1; 7 bases agree with TRBD2. Trimming removed 0 bases from V and 7 bases from J; junction bases left unmatched: 13. Germline V gene lookup returns CDR1 SGDLS and CDR2 YYNGEE. The length of the CDR3 is 17 residues. In nucleotides, the CDR3 is TGTGCCAGCAGCGTAGTGCCCACCTCCGGGACTAAAAATGAGCAGTTCTTC. This translates into CASSVVPTSGTKNEQFF.

The rearrangement links TRBV9 to TRBJ2-5; 11 bases match TRBD2. This CDR3 contains 16 residues. Trimming at V came to 4 bases and at J to 2 bases, leaving 7 bases not matched to a gene. CDR1 is SGDLS and CDR2 is YYNGEE in the germline V gene. CDR3 coding DNA: TGTGCCAGCAGCCTTACTAGCGGGAGACAACAAGAGACCCAGTACTTC. Translation: CASSLTSGRQQETQYF.

The chain employs TRBV3-1 (or the pseudogene TRBV3-2) and TRBJ1-5, with TRBD1 identical over 9 bases. Germline lookup yields CDR1 LGHDT and CDR2 YNNKEL (reference sequence). With 1 base clipped from V and 1 base from J, the junction kept 8 bases outside the gene matches. The CDR3 has 18 amino acids. CDR3 nucleotide sequence: TGTGCCAGCAGCCAAGCCGGGACAGGGTTCGGCAGCAATCAGCCCCAGCATTTT. Translating it yields CASSQAGTGFGSNQPQHF.